This T cell receptor (beta chain) was recovered during a study of shared clonotypes between healthy human individuals. General study points: Naive CD4 clonotype sharing across several donors was approximately 5%.

Trimming took 5 bases from V and 1 from J, leaving 11 bases between them. Germline CDR1 SEHNR, CDR2 FQNEAQ (reference sequence). This CDR3 comprises 14 residues. Turning to this clone: What it binds is unknown.

Profiling relied on immunoSEQ multiplex PCR, and the TCRdb table lists in-frame clones only, not all of them. The table records 85,000 to 100,000 clones, roughly 69% of them present only once. The chain has TRBV7-9 and TRBJ2-5; unclear D gene. The sequence derives from a man younger than 45 in good health. Material: memory CD8+ T cells sorted from blood. Subset reported: CD45RO+ cells pooled with CCR7-negative TemRA cells. CDR3 DNA sequence: TGTGCCAGCAGCCCCGACCTTGGCCAAGAGACCCAGTACTTC. Amino acids: CASSPDLGQETQYF.